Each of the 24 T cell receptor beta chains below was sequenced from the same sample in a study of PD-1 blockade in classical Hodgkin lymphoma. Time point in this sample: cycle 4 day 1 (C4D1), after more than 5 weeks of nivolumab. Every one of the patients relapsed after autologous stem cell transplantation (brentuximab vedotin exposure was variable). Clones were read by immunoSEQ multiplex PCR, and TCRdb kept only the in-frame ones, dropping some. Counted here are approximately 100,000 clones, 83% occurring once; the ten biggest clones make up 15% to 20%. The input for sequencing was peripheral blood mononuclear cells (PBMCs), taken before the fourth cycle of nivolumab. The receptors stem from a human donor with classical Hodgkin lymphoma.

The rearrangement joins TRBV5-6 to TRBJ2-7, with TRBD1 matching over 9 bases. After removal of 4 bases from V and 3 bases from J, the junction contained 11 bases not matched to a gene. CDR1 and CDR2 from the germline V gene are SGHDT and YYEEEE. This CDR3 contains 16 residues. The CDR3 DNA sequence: TGTGCCAGCAGCCCACCCCCCGGGACAGGGTTCTACGAGCAGTACTTC. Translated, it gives CASSPPPGTGFYEQYF. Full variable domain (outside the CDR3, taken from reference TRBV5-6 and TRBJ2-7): DAGVTQSPTHLIKTRGQQVTLRCSPKSGHDTVSWYQQALGQGPQFIFQYYEEEERQRGNFPDRFSGHQFPNYSSELNVNALLLGDSALYLCASSPPPGTGFYEQYFGPGTRLTVT.

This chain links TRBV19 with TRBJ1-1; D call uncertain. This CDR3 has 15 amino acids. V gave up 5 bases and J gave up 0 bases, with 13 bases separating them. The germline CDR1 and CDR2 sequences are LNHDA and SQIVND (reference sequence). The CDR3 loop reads CASSPLTQLNTEAFF. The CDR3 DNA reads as TGTGCCAGTAGTCCCCTGACTCAATTGAACACTGAAGCTTTCTTT.

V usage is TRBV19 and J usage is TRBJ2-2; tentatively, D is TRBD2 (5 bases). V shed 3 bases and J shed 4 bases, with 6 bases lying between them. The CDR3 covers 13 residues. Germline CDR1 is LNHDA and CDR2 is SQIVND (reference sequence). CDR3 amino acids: CASSILATGELFF. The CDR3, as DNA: TGTGCCAGTAGTATCCTAGCCACCGGGGAGCTGTTTTTT.

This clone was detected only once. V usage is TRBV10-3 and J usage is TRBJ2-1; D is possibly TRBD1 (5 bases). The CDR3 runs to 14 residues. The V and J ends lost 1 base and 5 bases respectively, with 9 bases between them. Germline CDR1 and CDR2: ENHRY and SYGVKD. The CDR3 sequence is CAISEWGANNEQFF. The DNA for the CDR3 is TGTGCCATCAGTGAGTGGGGCGCAAACAATGAGCAGTTCTTC.

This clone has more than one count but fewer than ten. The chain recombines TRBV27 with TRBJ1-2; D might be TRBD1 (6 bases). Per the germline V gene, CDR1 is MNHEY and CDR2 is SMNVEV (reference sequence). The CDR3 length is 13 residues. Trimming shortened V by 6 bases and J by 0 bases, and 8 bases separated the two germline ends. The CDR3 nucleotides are TGTGCCAGCAGACAGGGTCCTAACTATGGCTACACCTTC. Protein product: CASRQGPNYGYTF.

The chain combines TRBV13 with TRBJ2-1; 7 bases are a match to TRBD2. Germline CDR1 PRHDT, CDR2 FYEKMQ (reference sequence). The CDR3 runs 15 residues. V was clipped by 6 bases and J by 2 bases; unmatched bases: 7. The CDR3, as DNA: TGTGCCAGCAGGGGCGGGGCGGGGGCCTACAATGAGCAGTTCTTC. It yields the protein CASRGGAGAYNEQFF. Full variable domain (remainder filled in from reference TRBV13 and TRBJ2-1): AAGVIQSPRHLIKEKRETATLKCYPIPRHDTVYWYQQGPGQDPQFLISFYEKMQSDKGSIPDRFSAQQFSDYHSELNMSSLELGDSALYFCASRGGAGAYNEQFFGPGTRLTVL.

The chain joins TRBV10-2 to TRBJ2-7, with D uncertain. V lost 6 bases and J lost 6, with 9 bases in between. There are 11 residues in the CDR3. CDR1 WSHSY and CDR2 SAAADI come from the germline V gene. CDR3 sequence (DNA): TGCGCCAGCAGAAGTCACGCCGAGCAGTACTTC. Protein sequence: CASRSHAEQYF.

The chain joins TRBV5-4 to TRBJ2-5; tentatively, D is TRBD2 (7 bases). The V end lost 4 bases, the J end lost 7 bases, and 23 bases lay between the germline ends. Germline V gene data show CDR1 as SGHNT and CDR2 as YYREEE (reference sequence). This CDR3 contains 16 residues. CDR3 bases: TGTGCCAGCAGCCCCCTCCCCGCACAGGGAGGGGGGACCCAGTACTTC. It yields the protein CASSPLPAQGGGTQYF.

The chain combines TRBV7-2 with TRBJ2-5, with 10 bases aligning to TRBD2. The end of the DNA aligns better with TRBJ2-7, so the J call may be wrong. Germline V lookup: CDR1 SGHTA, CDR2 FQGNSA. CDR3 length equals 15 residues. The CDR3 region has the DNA TGTGCCAGCAGCACCAGGACTAGCGGCGGGATCGAGCAGTACTTC. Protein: CASSTRTSGGIEQYF.

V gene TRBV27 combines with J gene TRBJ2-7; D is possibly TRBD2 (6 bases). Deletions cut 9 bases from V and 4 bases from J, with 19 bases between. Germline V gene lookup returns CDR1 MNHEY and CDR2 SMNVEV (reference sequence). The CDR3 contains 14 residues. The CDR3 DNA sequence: TGTGCCAGTTCCCGGGAGAGCCGAGTTTACGAGCAGTACTTC. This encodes CASSRESRVYEQYF.

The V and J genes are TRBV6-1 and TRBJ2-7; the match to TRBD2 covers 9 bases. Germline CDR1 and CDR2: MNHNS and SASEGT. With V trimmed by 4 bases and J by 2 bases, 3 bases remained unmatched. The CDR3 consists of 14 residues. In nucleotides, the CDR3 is TGTGCCAGCAGTGTCGAGCGGGGGGCCTACGAGCAGTACTTC. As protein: CASSVERGAYEQYF.

CDR3 in amino acids: CSVYGGSKGEQYF. The CDR3, as DNA: TGCAGCGTTTATGGCGGGAGCAAGGGCGAGCAGTACTTC. The V call is TRBV29-1, the J call TRBJ2-7; 7 bases align to TRBD2. With 5 bases clipped from V and 6 bases from J, the junction kept 10 bases outside the gene matches. The CDR3 is 13 amino acids. Germline V gene lookup returns CDR1 SQVTM and CDR2 ANQGSEA.

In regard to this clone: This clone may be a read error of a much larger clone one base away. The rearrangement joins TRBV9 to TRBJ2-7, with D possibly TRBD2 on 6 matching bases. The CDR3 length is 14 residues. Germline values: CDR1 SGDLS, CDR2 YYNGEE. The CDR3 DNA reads TGTGCCAGCAGCGGCCGGGACTCCTCCTACGAGCGGTACTTC. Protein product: CASSGRDSSYERYF.

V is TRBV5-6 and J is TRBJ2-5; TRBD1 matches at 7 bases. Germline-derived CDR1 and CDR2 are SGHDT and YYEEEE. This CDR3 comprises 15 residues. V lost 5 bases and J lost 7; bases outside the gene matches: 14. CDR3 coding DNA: TGTGCCAGCAGTTCAGCCGGGACAGCGTGGTGGACCCAGTACTTC. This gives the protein CASSSAGTAWWTQYF.

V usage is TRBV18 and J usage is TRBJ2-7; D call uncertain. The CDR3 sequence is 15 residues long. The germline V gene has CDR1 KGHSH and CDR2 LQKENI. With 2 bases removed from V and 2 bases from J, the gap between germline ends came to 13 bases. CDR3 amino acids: CASSPSSTGTYEQYF. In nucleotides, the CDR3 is TGTGCCAGCTCACCATCCAGTACCGGTACCTACGAGCAGTACTTC.

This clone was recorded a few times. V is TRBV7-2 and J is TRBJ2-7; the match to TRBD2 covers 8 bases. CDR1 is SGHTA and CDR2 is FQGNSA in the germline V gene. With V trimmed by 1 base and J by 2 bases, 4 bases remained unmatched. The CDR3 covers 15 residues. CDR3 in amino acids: CASSLGVGLAYEQYF. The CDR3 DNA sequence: TGTGCCAGCAGCTTAGGGGTGGGACTAGCCTACGAGCAGTACTTC.

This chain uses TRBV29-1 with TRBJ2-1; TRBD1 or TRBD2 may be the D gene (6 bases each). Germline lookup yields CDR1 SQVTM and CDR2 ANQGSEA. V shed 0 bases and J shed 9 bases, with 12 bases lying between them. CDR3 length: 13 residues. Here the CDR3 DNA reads TGCAGCGTTGAAGATCTGGGGGGCACTGAGCAGTTCTTC. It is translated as CSVEDLGGTEQFF.

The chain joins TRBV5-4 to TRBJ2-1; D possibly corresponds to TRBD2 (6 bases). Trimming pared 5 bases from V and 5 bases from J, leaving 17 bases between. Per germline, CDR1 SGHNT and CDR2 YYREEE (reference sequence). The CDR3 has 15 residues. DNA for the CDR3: TGTGCCAGCAGGGGGGGAGTGGCGGGCAACAATGAGCAGTTCTTC. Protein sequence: CASRGGVAGNNEQFF.

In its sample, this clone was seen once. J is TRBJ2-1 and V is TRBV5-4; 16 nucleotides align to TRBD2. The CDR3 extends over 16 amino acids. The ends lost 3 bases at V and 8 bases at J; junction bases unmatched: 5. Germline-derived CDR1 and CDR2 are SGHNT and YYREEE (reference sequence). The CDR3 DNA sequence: TGTGCCAGCAGCTCGGGACTAGCGGGAGGGTCGGATGAGCAGTTCTTC. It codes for CASSSGLAGGSDEQFF.

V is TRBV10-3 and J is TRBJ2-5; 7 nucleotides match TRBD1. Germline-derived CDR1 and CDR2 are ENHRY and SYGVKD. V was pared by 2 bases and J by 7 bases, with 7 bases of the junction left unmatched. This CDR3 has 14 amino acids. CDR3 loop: CAISEPRQGGTQYF. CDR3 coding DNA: TGTGCCATCAGTGAGCCCCGACAGGGCGGGACCCAGTACTTC.

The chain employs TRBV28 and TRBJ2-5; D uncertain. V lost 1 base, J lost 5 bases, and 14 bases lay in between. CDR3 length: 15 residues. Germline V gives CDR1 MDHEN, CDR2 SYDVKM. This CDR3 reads CASSLLGGSGETQYF. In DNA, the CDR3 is TGTGCCAGCAGTTTATTGGGTGGGTCTGGGGAGACCCAGTACTTC. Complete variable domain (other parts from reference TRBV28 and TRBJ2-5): DVKVTQSSRYLVKRTGEKVFLECVQDMDHENMFWYRQDPGLGLRLIYFSYDVKMKEKGDIPEGYSVSREKKERFSLILESASTNQTSMYLCASSLLGGSGETQYFGPGTRLLVL.

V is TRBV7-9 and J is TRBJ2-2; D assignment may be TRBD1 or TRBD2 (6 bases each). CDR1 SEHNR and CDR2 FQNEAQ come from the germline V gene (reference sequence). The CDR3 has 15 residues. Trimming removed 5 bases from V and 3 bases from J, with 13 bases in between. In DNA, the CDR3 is TGTGCCAGCAGCATGAGGGGGGACTACACCGGGGAGCTGTTTTTT. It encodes CASSMRGDYTGELFF.

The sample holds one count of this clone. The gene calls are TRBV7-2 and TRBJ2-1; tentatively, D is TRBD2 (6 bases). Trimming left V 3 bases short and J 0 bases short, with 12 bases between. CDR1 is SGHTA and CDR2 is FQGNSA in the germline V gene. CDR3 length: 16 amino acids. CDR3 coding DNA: TGTGCCAGCAGCTTCGCTGGGACTGCCTCCTACAATGAGCAGTTCTTC. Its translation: CASSFAGTASYNEQFF.

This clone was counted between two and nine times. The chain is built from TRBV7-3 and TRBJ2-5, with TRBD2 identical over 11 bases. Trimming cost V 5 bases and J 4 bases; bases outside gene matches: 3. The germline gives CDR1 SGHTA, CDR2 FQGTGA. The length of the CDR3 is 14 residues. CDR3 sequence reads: CASSPGLAGETQYF. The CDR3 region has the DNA TGTGCCAGCAGCCCAGGACTAGCGGGAGAGACCCAGTACTTC. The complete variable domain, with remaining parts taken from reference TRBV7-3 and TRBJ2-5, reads GAGVSQTPSNKVTEKGKYVELRCDPISGHTALYWYRQSLGQGPEFLIYFQGTGAADDSGLPNDRFFAVRPEGSVSTLKIQRTERGDSAVYLCASSPGLAGETQYFGPGTRLLVL.